The next 17 T cell receptor beta chains were all read from a single sample in a study of blood T cells in healthy people across ages. Next came a second PCR, run for about 7 to 12 cycles, which used a sample-barcoded 5' primer along with a J-beta primer mix. MiXCR, applied by TCRdb to the 5' RACE reads, yields one record per CDR3 protein. The sample shows more than 1,000,000 distinct CDR3 sequences, roughly 24% of them seen only once. These data were likewise used in another study, on T cells of mothers and their children.

Sequenced material: blood. All receptors derive from a girl aged 2 to 9 in good health.

This clonotype has a single count. The chain employs TRBV2 and TRBJ1-1; D is uncertain. The CDR3 is 11 residues long. The V gene lost 7 bases and the J gene lost 11 bases, with 14 bases spanning the gap. Germline-derived CDR1 and CDR2 are SNHLY and FYNNEI. CDR3 amino acids: CASMDPPGAFF. CDR3 coding DNA: TGTGCCAGCATGGACCCTCCCGGGGCTTTCTTT.

This clonotype showed up just a few times. This sequence joins TRBV28 and TRBJ1-5; TRBD1 is a possible D gene (5 bases). Per germline, CDR1 MDHEN and CDR2 SYDVKM. This CDR3 region has 14 residues. V dropped 8 bases and J dropped 6 bases, with 17 bases sitting between them. Here the CDR3 DNA reads TGTGCCAGCGGTGATCCAGGGCGCCGTCAGCCCCAGCATTTT. This codes for CASGDPGRRQPQHF. The full variable domain, rest sourced from reference TRBV28 and TRBJ1-5, is DVKVTQSSRYLVKRTGEKVFLECVQDMDHENMFWYRQDPGLGLRLIYFSYDVKMKEKGDIPEGYSVSREKKERFSLILESASTNQTSMYLCASGDPGRRQPQHFGDGTRLSIL.

This clonotype occurred a few times. The chain employs TRBV4-3 and TRBJ2-5; perhaps D is TRBD1 or TRBD2 (5 bases each). Per germline, CDR1 LGHNA and CDR2 YSLEER. Deletions cut 5 bases from V and 2 bases from J, with 15 bases between. The CDR3 runs 15 residues. This CDR3 reads CASSEGAREQETQYF. CDR3 nucleotide sequence: TGCGCCAGCAGCGAAGGGGCACGGGAACAAGAGACCCAGTACTTC.

The CDR3 DNA is TGTGCCAGCAGCCCGACCTTGTGGACAGGGGTTCAGAACACTGAAGCTTTCTTT. Residues: CASSPTLWTGVQNTEAFF. V gene TRBV11-3 combines with J gene TRBJ1-1; 9 nucleotides match TRBD1. Germline-derived CDR1 and CDR2 are SGHNT and YENEEA. The CDR3 covers 18 residues. The trim removed 5 bases at V and 1 base at J, leaving 14 bases unmatched.

This clonotype was counted between two and nine times. The CDR3 DNA sequence: TGTGCCAGCAGCTTACAGGGGGGTCTAAAACTGTTTTTT. It specifies CASSLQGGLKLFF. V usage is TRBV7-2 and J usage is TRBJ1-4; 7 nucleotides line up with TRBD1. The CDR3 runs 13 residues. The germline V gene encodes CDR1 SGHTA and CDR2 FQGNSA. V lost 2 bases, J lost 10 bases, and 4 bases stayed unmatched. Together with reference TRBV7-2 and TRBJ1-4, the CDR3 gives the full variable domain: GAGVSQSPSNKVTEKGKDVELRCDPISGHTALYWYRQSLGQGLEFLIYFQGNSAPDKSGLPSDRFSAERTGGSVSTLTIQRTQQEDSAVYLCASSLQGGLKLFFGSGTQLSVL.

This clonotype was recorded a few times. V is TRBV20-1 and J is TRBJ2-3; 8 bases are a match to TRBD1. Trimming at V came to 0 bases and at J to 4 bases, leaving 6 bases not matched to a gene. The CDR3 sequence is 15 residues long. Per germline, CDR1 DFQATT and CDR2 SNEGSKA (reference sequence). The CDR3: CSARDPTGVPDTQYF. The CDR3 DNA follows: TGCAGTGCTAGAGATCCGACAGGGGTTCCAGATACGCAGTATTTT.

The chain combines TRBV12-3 or TRBV12-4 with TRBJ2-2, with 7 bases identical to TRBD2. The CDR3 has 16 amino acids. V shed 6 bases, J shed 4 bases, and the junction held 11 bases outside the gene matches. The CDR3 spells CASSLGLGGVTGELFF. The CDR3 DNA is TGTGCCAGCAGCCTAGGACTAGGCGGGGTCACCGGGGAGCTGTTTTTT.

This clonotype appeared a few times. V is TRBV12-5 and J is TRBJ1-3; unclear D gene. The V end lost 7 bases, the J end lost 4 bases, and 8 bases lay between the germline ends. The germline V gene encodes CDR1 LGHNT and CDR2 FRNRAP. The CDR3 consists of 12 residues. CDR3 bases: TGTGCTAGTGCCCTCCAGGGAAACACCATATATTTT. It is translated as CASALQGNTIYF.

This clonotype was detected once. The rearrangement links TRBV12-3 or TRBV12-4 to TRBJ2-5, with TRBD2 identical over 13 bases. This CDR3 is built from 16 residues. V gave up 5 bases and J gave up 5 bases; unmatched junction bases: 8. CDR3 in DNA: TGTGCCAGCAGTCTATGGACTAGCGGGAGTTTGGAGACCCAGTACTTC. Translation: CASSLWTSGSLETQYF.

The chain carries TRBV29-1 and TRBJ1-1; D unclear. Germline values: CDR1 SQVTM, CDR2 ANQGSEA. V dropped 7 bases and J dropped 4 bases, with 19 bases sitting between them. The CDR3 extends over 14 amino acids. The CDR3 sequence: CSAGERTGRTEAFF. In DNA form, the CDR3 reads TGCAGCGCCGGGGAAAGGACCGGTCGCACTGAAGCTTTCTTT.

This chain uses TRBV12-3 or TRBV12-4 with TRBJ1-1; no firm D call. CDR3 length equals 14 residues. The V and J ends lost 5 bases and 1 base respectively, with 11 bases between them. In nucleotides, the CDR3 is TGTGCCAGCAGTAGTCTGAGAGAGAACACTGAAGCTTTCTTT. As protein: CASSSLRENTEAFF.

The rearrangement uses TRBV5-1 and TRBJ2-7; TRBD1 might be the D (5 bases). Looked up from germline, CDR1 is SGHRS and CDR2 is YFSETQ. There are 11 residues in the CDR3. The V end was cut by 6 bases, the J end by 5 bases, with 9 bases between. Here the CDR3 DNA reads TGCGCCAGCACCTGGGGCGACGAGCAGTACTTC. It translates to CASTWGDEQYF.

This clonotype was seen a handful of times. The V and J genes are TRBV20-1 and TRBJ2-5; 7 bases map to TRBD1. Germline V gene sequence: CDR1 DFQATT, CDR2 SNEGSKA (reference sequence). The CDR3 is made up of 11 amino acids. Losses at the gene ends were 5 bases for V and 6 bases for J; bases not matched to a gene: 3. The CDR3 is CSARQGQTQYF. DNA of the CDR3: TGCAGTGCTCGACAGGGACAGACCCAGTACTTC.

This clonotype was detected only a few times. The CDR3 loop is CSAREAGGSNYGYTF. In nucleotides, the CDR3 is TGCAGTGCTAGAGAGGCAGGGGGCTCTAACTATGGCTACACCTTC. The gene calls are TRBV20-1 and TRBJ1-2, with 8 bases that match TRBD1. This CDR3 comprises 15 residues. With 0 bases clipped from V and 0 bases from J, the junction kept 3 bases outside the gene matches. Germline V gives CDR1 DFQATT, CDR2 SNEGSKA (reference sequence).

V gene TRBV15 combines with J gene TRBJ2-1, with 12 bases fitting TRBD2. The J call could be wrong; TRBJ2-7 is a better fit for the DNA end. Germline V gene sequence: CDR1 LNHNV, CDR2 YYDKDF (reference sequence). The CDR3 contains 15 residues. The CDR3 is CATSDRTSGTYEQYF. CDR3 bases: TGTGCCACCAGCGATCGGACTAGCGGGACCTACGAGCAGTACTTC.

This clonotype turned up a few times. The V call is TRBV6-2 or TRBV6-3, the J call TRBJ2-7, with a weak D call TRBD2 (5 bases). From germline, CDR1 is MNHEY and CDR2 SVGEGT. V dropped 7 bases and J dropped 3 bases, with 13 bases sitting between them. The CDR3 runs to 13 residues. DNA of the CDR3: TGTGCCAGCACACACCGGGAACTCTACGAGCAGTACTTC. Translating gives CASTHRELYEQYF.

This chain connects TRBV15 to TRBJ1-5, with D unclear. Germline V gene data show CDR1 as LNHNV and CDR2 as YYDKDF (reference sequence). Trimming pared 1 base from V and 7 bases from J, leaving 14 bases between. The CDR3 has 15 residues. The CDR3 is CATSRGSAVGQPQHF. The CDR3 nucleotides read TGTGCCACCAGCAGAGGCTCGGCAGTCGGGCAGCCCCAGCATTTT.